Sequencing of this T cell receptor (beta chain) was carried out in a study of blood T cell repertoires in COVID-19. In the study's own analysis: Reference gene primer amplification yielded estimated nucleated cell counts. Some clones are missing from TCRdb's copy, which holds only in-frame ones; the method was immunoSEQ multiplex PCR. Clonal size and the V and J genes are those of that table, whereas D and trimming came from the DNA. The table has under 300,000 clones, roughly 86% seen once; the top ten hold 0.75% to 1%. Recovered participants had two consecutive negative NP/OP PCR tests, healthcare professional clearance, or symptom resolution. The V gene's germline CDR1 is SGHDT and CDR2 YYEEEE. Trimming took 2 bases from V and 3 from J; bases not matched to a gene: 3. CDR3 length: 14 amino acids.

This chain links TRBV5-6 with TRBJ1-2; 8 nucleotides align to TRBD1. Sequencing was done on a sample of PBMCs or T cells enriched from blood (not recorded which). The TCR originated in a woman aged 25 to 39 who had recovered from COVID-19. The CDR3 DNA sequence: TGTGCCAGCAGCTTCCCGGACAGGGACTATGGCTACACCTTC. It encodes CASSFPDRDYGYTF.